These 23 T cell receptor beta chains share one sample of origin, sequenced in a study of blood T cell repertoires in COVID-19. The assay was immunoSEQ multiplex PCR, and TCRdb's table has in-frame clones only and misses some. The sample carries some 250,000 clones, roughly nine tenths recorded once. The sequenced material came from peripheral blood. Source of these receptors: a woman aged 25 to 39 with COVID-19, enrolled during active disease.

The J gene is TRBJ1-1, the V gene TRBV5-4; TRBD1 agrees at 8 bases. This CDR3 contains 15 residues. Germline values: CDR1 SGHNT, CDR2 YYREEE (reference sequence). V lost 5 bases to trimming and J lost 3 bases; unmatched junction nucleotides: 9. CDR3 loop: CASRQGLTGDTEAFF. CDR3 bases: TGTGCCAGCAGGCAGGGCTTGACAGGGGACACTGAAGCTTTCTTT. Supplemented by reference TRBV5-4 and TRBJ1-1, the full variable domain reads ETGVTQSPTHLIKTRGQQVTLRCSSQSGHNTVSWYQQALGQGPQFIFQYYREEENGRGNFPPRFSGLQFPNYSSELNVNALELDDSALYLCASRQGLTGDTEAFFGQGTRLTVV.

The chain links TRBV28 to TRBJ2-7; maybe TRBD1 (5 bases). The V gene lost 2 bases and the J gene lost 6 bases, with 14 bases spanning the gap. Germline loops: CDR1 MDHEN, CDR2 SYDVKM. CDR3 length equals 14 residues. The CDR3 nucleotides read TGTGCCAGCAGTTTAAATGCAGGGCCCTCCGAGCAGTACTTC. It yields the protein CASSLNAGPSEQYF.

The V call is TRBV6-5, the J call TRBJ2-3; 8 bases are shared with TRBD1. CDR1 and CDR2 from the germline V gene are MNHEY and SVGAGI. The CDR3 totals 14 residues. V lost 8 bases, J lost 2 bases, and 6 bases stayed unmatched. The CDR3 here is CASAGTGVTDTQYF. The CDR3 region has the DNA TGTGCCAGCGCCGGGACAGGAGTCACAGATACGCAGTATTTT.

The chain's CDR3 is CAISELRNLNYGYTF. The CDR3 region has the DNA TGTGCCATCAGTGAGTTGAGGAACTTAAACTATGGCTACACCTTC. The V call is TRBV10-3, the J call TRBJ1-2, with no clear D. CDR3 size: 15 residues. With 1 base removed from V and 2 bases from J, the gap between germline ends came to 11 bases. Germline loops: CDR1 ENHRY, CDR2 SYGVKD.

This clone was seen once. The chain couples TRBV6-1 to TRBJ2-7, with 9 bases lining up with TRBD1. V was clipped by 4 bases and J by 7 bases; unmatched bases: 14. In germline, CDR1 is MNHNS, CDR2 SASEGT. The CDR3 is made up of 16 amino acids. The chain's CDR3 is CASSGRTGAAGEEQYF. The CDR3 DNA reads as TGTGCCAGCAGTGGCCGGACAGGGGCCGCGGGAGAAGAGCAGTACTTC.

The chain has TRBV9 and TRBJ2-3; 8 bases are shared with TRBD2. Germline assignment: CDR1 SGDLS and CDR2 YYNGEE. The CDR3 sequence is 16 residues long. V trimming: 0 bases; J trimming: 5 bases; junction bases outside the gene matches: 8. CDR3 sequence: CASSVVGAGVGDTQYF. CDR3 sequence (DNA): TGTGCCAGCAGCGTAGTAGGAGCGGGGGTAGGAGATACGCAGTATTTT.

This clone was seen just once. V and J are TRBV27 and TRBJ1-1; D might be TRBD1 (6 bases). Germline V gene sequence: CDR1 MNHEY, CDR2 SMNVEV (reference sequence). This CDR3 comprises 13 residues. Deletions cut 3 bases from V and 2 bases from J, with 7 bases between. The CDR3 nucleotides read TGTGCCAGCAGTTTGGGACAAAACACTGAAGCTTTCTTT. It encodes CASSLGQNTEAFF.

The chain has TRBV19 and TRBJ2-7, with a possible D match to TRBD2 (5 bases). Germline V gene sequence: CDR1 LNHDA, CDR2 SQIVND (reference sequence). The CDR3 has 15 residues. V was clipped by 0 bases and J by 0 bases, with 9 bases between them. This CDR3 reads CASSIEEGTSYEQYF. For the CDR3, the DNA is TGTGCCAGTAGTATAGAAGAGGGAACCTCCTACGAGCAGTACTTC. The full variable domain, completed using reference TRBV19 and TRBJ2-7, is DGGITQSPKYLFRKEGQNVTLSCEQNLNHDAMYWYRQDPGQGLRLIYYSQIVNDFQKGDIAEGYSVSREKKESFPLTVTSAQKNPTAFYLCASSIEEGTSYEQYFGPGTRLTVT.

The CDR3 DNA is TGCGCCAGCAGCTTGGCCGGGCGGGGGAGAACTTACGAGCAGTACTTC. Its protein product is CASSLAGRGRTYEQYF. The rearrangement links TRBV5-1 to TRBJ2-7; TRBD2 matches 7 bases. The junction had 10 bases not matched to a gene; V was cut back by 0 bases and J by 4 bases. CDR3 length equals 16 residues. Germline V lookup: CDR1 SGHRS, CDR2 YFSETQ.

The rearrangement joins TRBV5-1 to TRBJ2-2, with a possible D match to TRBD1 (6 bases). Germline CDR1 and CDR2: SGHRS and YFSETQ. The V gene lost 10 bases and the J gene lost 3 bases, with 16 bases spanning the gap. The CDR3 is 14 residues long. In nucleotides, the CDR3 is TGCGCCGGACACAGGGTAGTAGACACCGGGGAGCTGTTTTTT. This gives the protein CAGHRVVDTGELFF.

The CDR3 region has the DNA TGTGCCAGCAGCCCCACTAACAGGGCGAATGAAGCTTTCTTT. It is translated as CASSPTNRANEAFF. V and J are TRBV7-2 and TRBJ1-1, with D maybe TRBD1 (6 bases). The germline CDR1 and CDR2 sequences are SGHTA and FQGNSA. This CDR3 region has 14 residues. Deletions cut 5 bases from V and 7 bases from J, with 17 bases between.

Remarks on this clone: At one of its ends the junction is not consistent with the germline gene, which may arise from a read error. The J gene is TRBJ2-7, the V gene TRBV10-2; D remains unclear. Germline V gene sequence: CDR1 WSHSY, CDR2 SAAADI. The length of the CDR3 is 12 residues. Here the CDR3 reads CASSSLGRPPRF. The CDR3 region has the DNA TGCGCCAGCAGTTCCCTCGGCAGGCCGCCCAGATTC.

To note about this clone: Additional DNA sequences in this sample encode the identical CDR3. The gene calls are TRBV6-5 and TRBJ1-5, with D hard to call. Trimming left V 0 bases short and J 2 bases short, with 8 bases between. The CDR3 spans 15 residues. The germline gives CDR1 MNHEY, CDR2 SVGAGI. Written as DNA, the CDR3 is TGTGCCAGCAGTTACTCCGTCGGGGGCAATCAGCCCCAGCATTTT. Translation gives CASSYSVGGNQPQHF.

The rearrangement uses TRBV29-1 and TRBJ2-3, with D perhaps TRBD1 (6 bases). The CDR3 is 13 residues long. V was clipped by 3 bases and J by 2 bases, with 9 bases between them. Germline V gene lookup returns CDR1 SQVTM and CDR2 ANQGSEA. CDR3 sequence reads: CSVDRDITDTQYF. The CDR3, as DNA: TGCAGCGTTGATCGGGACATCACAGATACGCAGTATTTT.

CDR3: CASSLWGGGAIDTQYF. The CDR3 DNA reads as TGTGCCAGCAGCCTCTGGGGCGGGGGGGCAATAGATACGCAGTATTTT. The chain recombines TRBV3-1 (or the pseudogene TRBV3-2) with TRBJ2-3; 9 bases fit TRBD2. The germline CDR1 and CDR2 sequences are LGHDT and YNNKEL (reference sequence). CDR3 length: 16 amino acids. The J segment lost 5 bases and the V segment lost 4 bases, leaving 10 bases of the junction unmatched.

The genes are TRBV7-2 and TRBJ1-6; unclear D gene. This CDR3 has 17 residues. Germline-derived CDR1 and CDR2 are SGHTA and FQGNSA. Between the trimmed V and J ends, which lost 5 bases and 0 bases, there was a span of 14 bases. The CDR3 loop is CASSEDGEGSYNSPLHF. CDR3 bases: TGTGCCAGCAGCGAGGACGGGGAGGGCTCCTATAATTCACCCCTCCACTTT. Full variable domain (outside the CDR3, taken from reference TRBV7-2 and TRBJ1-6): GAGVSQSPSNKVTEKGKDVELRCDPISGHTALYWYRQSLGQGLEFLIYFQGNSAPDKSGLPSDRFSAERTGGSVSTLTIQRTQQEDSAVYLCASSEDGEGSYNSPLHFGNGTRLTVT.

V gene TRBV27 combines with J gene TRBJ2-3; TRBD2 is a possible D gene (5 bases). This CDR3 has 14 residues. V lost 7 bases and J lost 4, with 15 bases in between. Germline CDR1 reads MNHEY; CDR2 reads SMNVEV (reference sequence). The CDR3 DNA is TGTGCCAGCAACTCCCTAGCCCGCGCAGATACGCAGTATTTT. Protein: CASNSLARADTQYF.

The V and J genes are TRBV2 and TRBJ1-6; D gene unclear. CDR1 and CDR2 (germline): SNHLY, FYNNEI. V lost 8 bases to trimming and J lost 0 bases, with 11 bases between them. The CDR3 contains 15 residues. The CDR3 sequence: CASPTKSSYNSPLHF. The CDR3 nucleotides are TGTGCCAGCCCGACAAAGAGCTCCTATAATTCACCCCTCCACTTT.

CDR3 sequence reads: CASINSDPGQGGGYNEQFF. CDR3 in DNA: TGTGCCAGTATCAATTCCGATCCGGGACAGGGTGGGGGGTACAATGAGCAGTTCTTC. This chain joins TRBV19 and TRBJ2-1; 9 bases are shared with TRBD1. Trimming removed 7 bases from V and 4 bases from J; junction bases left unmatched: 20. Germline CDR1 and CDR2: LNHDA and SQIVND (reference sequence). CDR3 length: 19 residues.

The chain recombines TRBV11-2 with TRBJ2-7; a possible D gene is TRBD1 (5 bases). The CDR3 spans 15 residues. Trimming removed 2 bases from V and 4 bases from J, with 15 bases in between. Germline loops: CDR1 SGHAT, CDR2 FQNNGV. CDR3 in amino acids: CASSLNQGTKYEQYF. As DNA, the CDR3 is TGTGCCAGCAGCTTAAATCAGGGAACCAAATACGAGCAGTACTTC.

Here the CDR3 DNA reads TGCAGCGTTGACAGGGGGCTGATTGGGACTGAAGCTTTCTTT. Its translation: CSVDRGLIGTEAFF. This chain joins TRBV29-1 and TRBJ1-1, with 8 bases that match TRBD1. Germline loops: CDR1 SQVTM, CDR2 ANQGSEA. This CDR3 has 14 amino acids. Germline trimming cut 3 bases from V and 5 bases from J; bases unmatched to any gene: 8.

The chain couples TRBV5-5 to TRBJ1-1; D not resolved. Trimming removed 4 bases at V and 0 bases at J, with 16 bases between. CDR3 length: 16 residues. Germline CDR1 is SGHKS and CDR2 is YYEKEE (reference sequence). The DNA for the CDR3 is TGTGCCAGCAGCGCACTAGATCGCCCAGTGAACACTGAAGCTTTCTTT. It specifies CASSALDRPVNTEAFF.

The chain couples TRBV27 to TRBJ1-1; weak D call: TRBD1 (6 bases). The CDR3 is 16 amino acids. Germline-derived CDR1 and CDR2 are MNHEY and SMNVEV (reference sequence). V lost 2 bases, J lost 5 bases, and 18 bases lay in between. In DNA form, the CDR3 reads TGTGCCAGCAGTTTAGGAGTGGGCAGCGACAGGACTGAAGCTTTCTTT. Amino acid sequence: CASSLGVGSDRTEAFF.